Described below is a single T cell receptor beta chain sequence and its context. Its antigen is not yet known. No clone much larger than this one lies a single base away; base qualities are absent. These data come from a study of response to subunit inactivated influenza vaccine (dated by TCRdb to 2017 to 2018). At the level of the whole study: Deep quantitative profiling of the T cell receptor repertoire was used in the study to follow responses to a trivalent subunit inactivated influenza vaccine.

What the study reported, not specific to this receptor: The authors proposed that each seasonal influenza vaccination may bring in only a limited number of new T cells.

The method behind the library was RT-PCR. The data were produced on an Illumina HiSeq 2500. TCRdb applied fastp at Q25 and MiXCR to the public reads, then kept only in-frame beta chains. Rows with one shared CDR3 protein collapse into an entry with the most common genes and DNA. In this sample the table shows about 500,000 distinct CDR3 sequences, approximately 15% of which occur a single time. Less than 4% of the sample is in the top ten clones. The CDR3 holds 14 amino acids from the cysteine to the phenylalanine. Kept here is only the CDR3 DNA, which spans 42 bases and is read in frame from base 1. Trimming takes 4 bases off V and 6 bases off J; junction bases not matched to a gene: 3. CDR1 and CDR2 are read off the germline V gene as KGHDR and SFDVKD.

This chain is built from TRBV24-1 and TRBJ2-7; TRBD2 aligns with 12 central bases. Sequenced material: CD4+ T cells sorted from PBMCs, taken 23 to 25 months after vaccination. This TCR was recovered from a man between 50 and 69 years old who received an inactivated influenza vaccine. Donor details come from another sample of the same person, matched by shared clones. The bases read TGTGCCACCAGTGACTCGGGACTAGCGGGCGAGCAGTACTTC. Its coded protein is CATSDSGLAGEQYF.